These T cell receptor beta chains were read from a single sample in a study of shared clonotypes between healthy human individuals. Sequencing was performed with immunoSEQ multiplex PCR; in TCRdb, only in-frame clones are kept and a portion is missing. The sample consists of more than 900,000 clones, roughly 74% of them appearing once. The source material was memory CD4+ T cells from PBMCs. These receptors were obtained from a young man in good health. Some clones in this sample may be carry-over from other donors' samples. Both conserved end residues are trimmed from each CDR3.

v_gene,CDR3aa
TRBV6-1,ASCFTGRTTGELF
TRBV11-2,ASTRMTASYEQY
TRBV11-3,ASSEQPGLAIEQY
TRBV28,ASTKGRFNQPQH
TRBV14,ASSQGLAGAGNEQF
TRBV25-1,AQGGRTNTGELF
TRBV2,ASIGWREGETQY
TRBV7-2,ASSPGLGRYNEQF
TRBV4-3,ASSQDGGQGDGYT
TRBV30,AWKVTGGETQY
TRBV18,ASSPAQNTEAF
TRBV7-9,ASGFGGLAYEQY
TRBV4-2,ASSQRRRELGNTIY
TRBV4-3,ASSQDLTGTSGRDTQY
TRBV4-2,ASSPSRGRELEKLF
TRBV5-1,ASSLVPGEDTEAF
TRBV21-1,ASSKPKRGAAISPQH
TRBV7-9,ASSSFSGDTQY
TRBV7-9,ASSHETVGASGYT
TRBV18,ASSPQGAVAGELF
TRBV6-6,ASNAGGSSYNEQF
TRBV7-8,ASEGSLTDTQY
TRBV9,ASAGSGGTGELF
TRBV28,ASSGRPGDQANYGYT
TRBV28,ASREAGVSDEQF
TRBV19,ASSRNSGANVLT
TRBV9,ASSPQDTEAF
TRBV19,ASQRQASNQPQH
TRBV11-2,ASSLVAASTLPDEQY
TRBV10-2,ASSRLAGAYEQY
TRBV7-2,ASSLQGNTYNEQF
TRBV4-1,ASSQDGGRNEQF
TRBV9,ASSTGGTETQY
TRBV7-8,ASSLGKGRAF
TRBV11-2,ASSFGVRTSTDTQY
TRBV9,ASSYLGAPGELF
TRBV19,ASSIRAGTLSYNEQF
TRBV29-1,SARLAETYEQY
TRBV5-4,ASSERGGTDTQY
TRBV7-8,ASSLLSSGSPGELF
TRBV7-9,ASTLVGTAGNTIY
TRBV27,ASSRGRGGSAGEQY
TRBV5-1,ASSLGSGRAKNIQY
TRBV27,ASSLQGRTEAF
TRBV6-1,ASKRTGQGEQY